A single sample is the source of the 23 T cell receptor beta chains below, sequenced in a study of cytomegalovirus exposure and HLA in healthy donors. The table came from immunoSEQ multiplex PCR; TCRdb's copy has only in-frame clones and leaves some out. The sample gives about 170,000 clones, approximately 86% of which show up once; 2% to 3% is in the top ten. Sequences were obtained from PBMCs. The receptors come from a man younger than 30 in good health and CMV-seropositive.

This clone was seen more than once but under ten times. The J gene is TRBJ1-6, the V gene TRBV6-5; 8 bases agree with TRBD1. The CDR3 contains 14 residues. Germline V gene data show CDR1 as MNHEY and CDR2 as SVGAGI. Unmatched junction bases numbered 6, after V lost 6 bases and J lost 8 bases. The CDR3 loop reads CASSLGQGYSPLHF. The CDR3 coding sequence is TGTGCCAGCAGCCTCGGACAGGGATATTCACCCCTCCACTTT.

The chain recombines TRBV27 with TRBJ2-3; 10 bases agree with TRBD2. The germline V gene encodes CDR1 MNHEY and CDR2 SMNVEV (reference sequence). The CDR3 is made up of 17 amino acids. The trim removed 5 bases at V and 1 base at J, leaving 9 bases unmatched. The CDR3: CASSLQILAGGTDTQYF. The CDR3 bases are TGTGCCAGCAGTCTCCAAATTCTAGCGGGAGGCACAGATACGCAGTATTTT.

The chain recombines TRBV9 with TRBJ2-1; 8 bases match TRBD2. In germline, CDR1 is SGDLS, CDR2 YYNGEE. V gave up 0 bases and J gave up 3 bases; unmatched junction bases: 2. This CDR3 has 15 residues. As DNA, the CDR3 is TGTGCCAGCAGCGTAGTTGGGACTAGCTACAATGAGCAGTTCTTC. As protein: CASSVVGTSYNEQFF.

CDR3 coding DNA: TGTGCCAGCAGCTTTGGCGGGGATATCCCCTACGAGCAGTACTTC. This sequence encodes CASSFGGDIPYEQYF. This chain joins TRBV7-6 and TRBJ2-7, with D possibly matching TRBD2 (6 bases). Trimming took 3 bases from V and 2 from J, leaving 14 bases between them. Per germline, CDR1 SGHVS and CDR2 FNYEAQ. This CDR3 is 15 amino acids long.

The chain uses TRBV4-1 and TRBJ2-7; 8 bases fit TRBD1. From germline, CDR1 is MGHRA and CDR2 YSYEKL. V shed 3 bases, J shed 6 bases, and the junction held 10 bases outside the gene matches. The CDR3 consists of 15 residues. The CDR3 DNA reads TGCGCCAGCAGCCAGAACCGGGACAGGCCATCCGAGCAGTACTTC. This sequence encodes CASSQNRDRPSEQYF.

Of note for this clone: The junction differs from germline at one of its ends, possibly a read error. The chain recombines TRBV29-1 with TRBJ1-2; the D is unclear. The CDR3 extends over 8 amino acids. Germline CDR1 reads SQVTM; CDR2 reads ANQGSEA. CDR3 nucleotide sequence: TGCAGCGTTGGCGTTTCTTCCTTC. Residues: CSVGVSSF.

The chain employs TRBV5-5 and TRBJ1-1, with 7 bases lining up with TRBD1. Germline V gene sequence: CDR1 SGHKS, CDR2 YYEKEE (reference sequence). Losses at the gene ends were 2 bases for V and 5 bases for J; bases not matched to a gene: 6. This CDR3 is built from 14 residues. The CDR3 loop reads CASSFDRAGTEAFF. As DNA, the CDR3 is TGTGCCAGCAGCTTTGACAGGGCGGGTACTGAAGCTTTCTTT.

The rearrangement joins TRBV4-3 to TRBJ1-4; possibly TRBD1 for D (5 bases). V lost 2 bases and J 3 bases, leaving 16 bases between the germline ends. The CDR3 is made up of 17 amino acids. Germline CDR1 is LGHNA and CDR2 is YSLEER. CDR3 in amino acids: CASSQTAGLGANEKLFF. CDR3 sequence (DNA): TGCGCCAGCAGCCAAACTGCAGGGCTAGGGGCTAATGAAAAACTGTTTTTT.

The rearrangement joins TRBV13 to TRBJ2-7, with 12 bases matching TRBD2. J was trimmed by 0 bases and V by 5 bases; bases with no gene match: 14. Germline-derived CDR1 and CDR2 are PRHDT and FYEKMQ (reference sequence). The CDR3 spans 19 residues. The CDR3 is CASSLRLAGVELNSYEQYF. The CDR3 DNA follows: TGTGCCAGCAGCCTCCGACTAGCGGGGGTCGAATTAAACTCCTACGAGCAGTACTTC.

The chain combines TRBV29-1 with TRBJ1-1, with 9 nucleotides matching TRBD1. CDR3 length equals 12 residues. Germline trimming cut 8 bases from V and 6 bases from J; bases unmatched to any gene: 7. Looked up from germline, CDR1 is SQVTM and CDR2 is ANQGSEA. DNA for the CDR3: TGCAGCTCATCTAGGACAGGGGCTGAAGCTTTCTTT. The encoded protein is CSSSRTGAEAFF.

The rearrangement joins TRBV30 to TRBJ2-3, with a tentative D call TRBD1 (6 bases). Trimming pared 5 bases from V and 0 bases from J, leaving 21 bases between. Germline V gives CDR1 GTSNPN, CDR2 SVGIG (reference sequence). The CDR3 runs to 17 residues. Here the CDR3 reads CAWRPTLDRYSTDTQYF. CDR3 sequence (DNA): TGTGCCTGGCGGCCGACTCTCGACAGGTATAGCACAGATACGCAGTATTTT.

This chain joins TRBV7-9 and TRBJ1-3; TRBD1 agrees at 7 bases. The germline V gene has CDR1 SEHNR and CDR2 FQNEAQ (reference sequence). There are 16 residues in the CDR3. V lost 5 bases, J lost 4 bases, and 11 bases stayed unmatched. As DNA, the CDR3 is TGTGCCAGCAGCCGCGTCCCTGACAGGGACGGAAACACCATATATTTT. It yields the protein CASSRVPDRDGNTIYF.

The chain uses TRBV13 and TRBJ2-7, with 8 bases lining up with TRBD2. The CDR3 runs 18 residues. J was trimmed by 0 bases and V by 0 bases; bases with no gene match: 10. Germline CDR1 reads PRHDT; CDR2 reads FYEKMQ (reference sequence). CDR3: CASSLGPPGGIVSYEQYF. DNA of the CDR3: TGTGCCAGCAGCTTAGGTCCCCCGGGGGGGATTGTCTCCTACGAGCAGTACTTC. The whole variable domain, remainder taken from reference TRBV13 and TRBJ2-7, is AAGVIQSPRHLIKEKRETATLKCYPIPRHDTVYWYQQGPGQDPQFLISFYEKMQSDKGSIPDRFSAQQFSDYHSELNMSSLELGDSALYFCASSLGPPGGIVSYEQYFGPGTRLTVT.

The chain couples TRBV7-9 to TRBJ2-6; possibly TRBD2 for D (6 bases). Germline V gene data show CDR1 as SEHNR and CDR2 as FQNEAQ (reference sequence). The CDR3 length is 18 residues. V was cut by 1 base and J by 0 bases, with 13 bases left in between. CDR3 sequence (DNA): TGTGCCAGCAGCTTAGTTATGGGACTCAGCTCTGGGGCCAACGTCCTGACTTTC. Protein product: CASSLVMGLSSGANVLTF. Full variable domain (rest looked up from reference TRBV7-9 and TRBJ2-6): DTGVSQNPRHKITKRGQNVTFRCDPISEHNRLYWYRQTLGQGPEFLTYFQNEAQLEKSRLLSDRFSAERPKGSFSTLEIQRTEQGDSAMYLCASSLVMGLSSGANVLTFGAGSRLTVL.

This rearrangement joins TRBV15 to TRBJ1-2, with 7 bases lining up with TRBD1. The CDR3 extends over 12 amino acids. CDR1 is LNHNV, CDR2 YYDKDF, per germline (reference sequence). After removal of 8 bases from V and 7 bases from J, the junction contained 7 bases not matched to a gene. CDR3 in amino acids: CATADREFGYTF. The CDR3 nucleotides read TGTGCCACCGCAGACAGGGAATTTGGCTACACCTTC.

J is TRBJ2-7 and V is TRBV13; 9 bases align to TRBD1. The trim removed 4 bases at V and 7 bases at J, leaving 11 bases unmatched. The CDR3 totals 15 residues. Per the germline V gene, CDR1 is PRHDT and CDR2 is FYEKMQ (reference sequence). CDR3 in amino acids: CASSYGTGTVEEQYF. The CDR3, as DNA: TGTGCCAGCAGCTATGGGACAGGGACAGTTGAGGAGCAGTACTTC.

The chain carries TRBV19 and TRBJ1-1; tentatively, D is TRBD1 (6 bases). Germline V lookup: CDR1 LNHDA, CDR2 SQIVND (reference sequence). CDR3 size: 13 residues. Trimming shortened V by 4 bases and J by 11 bases, and 17 bases separated the two germline ends. CDR3 protein: CASSTSLGQRAFF. The CDR3 DNA reads as TGTGCCAGTAGTACATCCCTCGGACAGCGGGCTTTCTTT.

V gene TRBV27 combines with J gene TRBJ1-6; 8 positions match TRBD1. Germline CDR1 and CDR2: MNHEY and SMNVEV (reference sequence). V shed 6 bases, J shed 4 bases, and the junction held 8 bases outside the gene matches. The CDR3 sequence is 16 residues long. CDR3 in amino acids: CASSPDRVLYNSPLHF. The CDR3 DNA reads as TGTGCCAGCAGCCCGGACAGGGTGTTGTATAATTCACCCCTCCACTTT.

This chain joins TRBV18 and TRBJ2-1; TRBD2 matches 12 bases. The ends lost 2 bases at V and 7 bases at J; junction bases unmatched: 3. This CDR3 region has 15 residues. Germline loops: CDR1 KGHSH, CDR2 LQKENI. The CDR3 DNA follows: TGTGCCAGCTCACCAACGACTAGCGGGGGTAATGAGCAGTTCTTC. Translated: CASSPTTSGGNEQFF.

The J gene is TRBJ2-5, the V gene TRBV5-1; D not resolved. The CDR3 has 14 residues. Trimming removed 0 bases at V and 2 bases at J, with 8 bases between. Germline CDR1 is SGHRS and CDR2 is YFSETQ. CDR3 in DNA: TGCGCCAGCAGCTTGGTGGCAGATCAAGAGACCCAGTACTTC. This encodes CASSLVADQETQYF.

This chain joins TRBV5-6 and TRBJ2-7; TRBD2 matches 7 bases. CDR3 length: 13 amino acids. With 3 bases clipped from V and 3 bases from J, the junction kept 3 bases outside the gene matches. CDR1 is SGHDT and CDR2 is YYEEEE in the germline V gene. CDR3: CASSWGGGYEQYF. The CDR3 DNA reads TGTGCCAGCAGCTGGGGGGGAGGCTACGAGCAGTACTTC. The full variable domain, rest sourced from reference TRBV5-6 and TRBJ2-7, is DAGVTQSPTHLIKTRGQQVTLRCSPKSGHDTVSWYQQALGQGPQFIFQYYEEEERQRGNFPDRFSGHQFPNYSSELNVNALLLGDSALYLCASSWGGGYEQYFGPGTRLTVT.

This clone was found a few times. The V gene is TRBV5-1, the J gene TRBJ2-5, with TRBD2 matching over 13 bases. The CDR3 is 16 residues long. Trimming removed 0 bases from V and 5 bases from J; junction bases left unmatched: 4. The germline CDR1 and CDR2 sequences are SGHRS and YFSETQ. CDR3 loop: CASSLGLLAGGETQYF. The CDR3 bases are TGCGCCAGCAGCTTGGGGCTACTAGCGGGAGGGGAGACCCAGTACTTC.

The V gene is TRBV4-2, the J gene TRBJ2-1, with D unresolved. Germline CDR1 LGHNA, CDR2 YNFKEQ. V gave up 0 bases and J gave up 0 bases, with 12 bases separating them. CDR3 length: 17 residues. The CDR3 reads CASSQESYPSSYNEQFF. The CDR3 coding sequence is TGTGCCAGCAGCCAAGAGTCCTACCCTAGCTCCTACAATGAGCAGTTCTTC.